This record concerns one T cell receptor beta chain sequence. The sample originates from a study of blood T cell repertoires in COVID-19. The method was immunoSEQ multiplex PCR; TCRdb's version includes in-frame clones alone and lacks a portion of them. The profile shows about 110,000 clones, over 55% of them singletons. The source material was peripheral blood. This clonotype was obtained from a human donor with acute or convalescent COVID-19. The donor label of this sample is uncertain.

CDR3 in amino acids: CASSYGGRVAGELFF. The CDR3 DNA sequence: TGTGCCAGCAGCTACGGGGGGAGGGTGGCCGGGGAGCTGTTTTTT. V is TRBV7-8 and J is TRBJ2-2, with 7 nucleotides matching TRBD2. This CDR3 contains 15 residues. Germline V CDR1 and CDR2: SGHVS, FQNEAQ. The ends lost 4 bases at V and 6 bases at J; junction bases unmatched: 8.